This T cell receptor (beta chain) derives from a study of patients and donors after allogeneic stem cell transplantation. CDR1 and CDR2 from the germline V gene are MNHEY and SMNVEV (reference sequence). The J segment lost 4 bases and the V segment lost 6 bases, leaving 14 bases of the junction unmatched. This CDR3 comprises 16 residues. TCRdb called the RT-PCR reads again in MiXCR, with one record for every CDR3 protein. The table has roughly 230,000 distinct CDR3 sequences, about 14% seen once. Input material: blood, either unsorted or a sorted T cell fraction (not recorded which). The sequence was collected from a human donor who was either an allogeneic HSCT recipient or a stem cell or donor lymphocyte infusion donor (not recorded which). It is not recorded whose cells these are; they may come from a transplant donor. This chain joins TRBV27 and TRBJ2-5; the match to TRBD2 covers 7 bases. CDR3 sequence (DNA): TGTGCCAGCAGCCGAAGGGGTACTAGCGTAGGAGAGACCCAGTACTTC. Translated: CASSRRGTSVGETQYF.